The sample holds a few counts of the clone carrying this T cell receptor (beta chain). The sample is drawn from a study of T-cell reconstitution after alpha-beta-depleted transplantation in children. The CDR3 runs 12 residues. The V and J ends lost 4 bases and 8 bases, in that order; junction bases with no gene match: 4. Germline CDR1 SGDLS, CDR2 YYNGEE. Unique molecular identifiers were used in preparing the TCRbeta library. MiXCR, run by TCRdb on the PCR reads, gives a single entry per CDR3 protein. Of 210,000 or so distinct CDR3 sequences in the sample, about 9.5% were seen once. This chain links TRBV9 with TRBJ1-2; 8 nucleotides align to TRBD1. This receptor was identified in a human donor who donated a stem cell graft to a child with acute lymphoblastic leukemia. The material sequenced was PBMCs from the stem cell graft donor, taken from the stem cell graft. The CDR3 DNA reads as TGTGCCAGCAGCCACGACAGGGGCGGCTACACCTTC. It encodes CASSHDRGGYTF.